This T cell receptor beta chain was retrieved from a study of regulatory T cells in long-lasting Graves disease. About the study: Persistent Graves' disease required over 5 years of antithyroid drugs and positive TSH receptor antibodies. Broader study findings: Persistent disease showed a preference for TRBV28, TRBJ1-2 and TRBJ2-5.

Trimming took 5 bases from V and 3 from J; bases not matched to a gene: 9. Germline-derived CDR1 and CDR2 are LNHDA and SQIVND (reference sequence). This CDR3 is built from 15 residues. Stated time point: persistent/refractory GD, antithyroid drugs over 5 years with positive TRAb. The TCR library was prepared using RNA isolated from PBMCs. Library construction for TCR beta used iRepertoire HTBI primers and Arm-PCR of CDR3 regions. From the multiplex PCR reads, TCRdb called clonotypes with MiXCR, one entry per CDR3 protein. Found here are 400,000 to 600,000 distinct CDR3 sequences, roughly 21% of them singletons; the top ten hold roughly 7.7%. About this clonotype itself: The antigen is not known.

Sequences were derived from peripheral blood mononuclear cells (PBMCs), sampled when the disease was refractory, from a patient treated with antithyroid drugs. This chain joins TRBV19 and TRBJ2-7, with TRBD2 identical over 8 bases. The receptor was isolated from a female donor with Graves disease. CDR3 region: CASSFSGDYNYEQYF. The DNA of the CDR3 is TGTGCCAGTAGTTTTAGCGGGGACTATAACTACGAGCAGTACTTC.